The rows below give T cell receptor beta chains drawn from one sample of a study of response to subunit inactivated influenza vaccine. TCRdb passed the RT-PCR reads through MiXCR, listing each CDR3 protein once. The sample records 600,000 to 850,000 distinct CDR3 sequences, 14% being singletons. Material: PBMCs from blood, obtained less than 15 days before vaccination. The receptor set was obtained from a man aged 45-65 years who received an inactivated influenza vaccine. The CDR3 runs from the conserved cysteine through the conserved F or W. The D gene is left open where the match is weak. The listing skips clone size in some rows; elsewhere it reads once, few, many or a size class.

>TRBJ2-3|TRBD2|NA|TRBV5-1
TGCGCCAGCAGCGAGGCGGGGGTGCCCACAGATACGCAGTATTTT
CASSEAGVPTDTQYF
>TRBJ2-7|TRBD1|NA|TRBV4-3
TGCGCCAGCAGCCAAGACGGGACAGGGGGTAACGAGCAGTACTTC
CASSQDGTGGNEQYF
>TRBJ2-7|TRBD1|NA|TRBV27
TGTGCCAGCAGTTCTAGTCCGGGACAGTTCTCCTACGAGCAGTACTTC
CASSSSPGQFSYEQYF
>TRBJ2-6|NA|NA|TRBV6-2/TRBV6-3
TGTGCCAGCAGGAGGGCGTCTGGGGCCAACGTCCTGACTTTC
CASRRASGANVLTF
>TRBJ2-4|NA|many|TRBV20-1
TGCAGTGCGCTACTAGTTTATACCAAAAACATTCAGTACTTC
CSALLVYTKNIQYF
>TRBJ2-1|NA|few|TRBV3-1
TGTGCCAGCAGCCAAGGACTGTTAGCCAATGAGCAGTTCTTC
CASSQGLLANEQFF
>TRBJ1-2|TRBD1|NA|TRBV20-1
TGCAGTGCTAGAGATCAGGGGGACGGACAGGCCCTTCACCGAGCTAACTATGGCTACACCTTC
CSARDQGDGQALHRANYGYTF
>TRBJ2-2|NA|few|TRBV28
TGTGCCAGCAGACCCCAGGTTTCCGGGGAGCTGTTTTTT
CASRPQVSGELFF
>TRBJ2-7|NA|few|TRBV21-1
TGTGCCAGCAGCGAGAACAGGGGCCACGAGCAGTACTTC
CASSENRGHEQYF
>TRBJ2-1|TRBD2|NA|TRBV4-2
TGTGCCAGCAGCCAATTGGGGACTAGCGGTTCCTACAATGAGCAGTTCTTC
CASSQLGTSGSYNEQFF
>TRBJ2-3|TRBD2|NA|TRBV19
TGTGCCAGTAGTATCGCGGGGGAGGGGGATACGCAGTATTTT
CASSIAGEGDTQYF
>TRBJ2-7|TRBD2|NA|TRBV20-1
TGCAGTGCTAGAGATCCGGCTAGCGGATCCTACGAGCAGTACTTC
CSARDPASGSYEQYF
>TRBJ2-1|NA|NA|TRBV5-6
TGTGCCAGCAGCTTGTCGCTACCAATCATAAGCTCCTACAATGAGCAGTTCTTC
CASSLSLPIISSYNEQFF
>TRBJ1-3|NA|NA|TRBV10-3
TGTGCCACCACAGGGACTGGAAACACCATATATTTT
CATTGTGNTIYF